A single sample gave rise to the 5 T cell receptor beta chains below, sequenced in a study of T cell repertoires in cytomegalovirus infection. MiXCR was run by TCRdb on the reads, yielding one entry per CDR3 protein. The table has around 800,000 distinct CDR3 sequences, 30% to 35% seen once. Their recognized antigens are unknown. The sequenced sample was cultured CD8+ T cells from PBMCs, obtained from culture after CMV antigen stimulation. The receptor set was obtained from a human donor in good health (CMV status not recorded). Some clones in this sample may be carry-over from other donors' samples.

V and J are TRBV7-2 and TRBJ1-4; the D is unclear. CDR3 length: 12 residues. With 5 bases removed from V and 5 bases from J, the gap between germline ends came to 6 bases. Germline loops: CDR1 SGHTA, CDR2 FQGNSA. The CDR3 coding sequence is TGTGCCAGCAGCAGAAGAAATGAAAAACTGTTTTTT. It codes for CASSRRNEKLFF.

The chain couples TRBV6-8 to TRBJ2-3, with 11 bases matching TRBD2. Trimming removed 2 bases from V and 4 bases from J; junction bases left unmatched: 14. This CDR3 contains 19 residues. The germline V gene has CDR1 MNHGY and CDR2 SAAAGT. CDR3 loop: CASSYVLAGALPDADTQYF. For the CDR3, the DNA is TGTGCCAGCAGTTACGTACTAGCGGGGGCCTTACCTGACGCAGATACGCAGTATTTT.

This chain uses TRBV6-5 with TRBJ2-5, with unresolved D. Germline CDR1 MNHEY, CDR2 SVGAGI. Trimming stripped 5 bases from V and 7 bases from J, with 8 bases between. The CDR3 sequence is 11 residues long. In nucleotides, the CDR3 is TGTGCCAGCAGTGTTGTTGGGACCCAGTACTTC. Protein sequence: CASSVVGTQYF.

This chain uses TRBV7-9 with TRBJ2-5; maybe TRBD1 (5 bases). The CDR3 runs 15 residues. V was shortened by 6 bases and J by 2 bases, with 16 bases between the two germline ends. Germline loops: CDR1 SEHNR, CDR2 FQNEAQ (reference sequence). The CDR3 reads CASRPPTDSQETQYF. DNA for the CDR3: TGTGCCAGCAGACCGCCGACAGATTCTCAAGAGACCCAGTACTTC. Based on the CDR3 plus reference TRBV7-9 and TRBJ2-5, the full variable domain is DTGVSQNPRHKITKRGQNVTFRCDPISEHNRLYWYRQTLGQGPEFLTYFQNEAQLEKSRLLSDRFSAERPKGSFSTLEIQRTEQGDSAMYLCASRPPTDSQETQYFGPGTRLLVL.

V and J are TRBV6-5 and TRBJ1-5; tentatively, D is TRBD1 (6 bases). The germline V gene has CDR1 MNHEY and CDR2 SVGAGI. The V gene lost 6 bases and the J gene lost 2 bases, with 17 bases spanning the gap. This CDR3 has 16 amino acids. The DNA for the CDR3 is TGTGCCAGCAGGGCCTGGACAGAAGTCGGCAATCAGCCCCAGCATTTT. Translation gives CASRAWTEVGNQPQHF.